What follows are 11 T cell receptor beta chains derived from one specimen sequenced in a study of blood T cells in healthy people across ages. For the second PCR, which ran for 7 to 11 cycles, a sample-barcoded 5' primer and a J-beta primer mix were used. TCRdb re-called the 5' RACE reads through MiXCR, storing one row per CDR3 protein. The sample lists 800,000 to 950,000 distinct CDR3 sequences, 45% to 50% occurring once. The sample consisted of blood. The receptors derive from a man aged 30 to 39 in good health.

This chain links TRBV6-5 with TRBJ2-1, with TRBD1 as a possible D gene (6 bases). V lost 0 bases to trimming and J lost 7 bases, with 16 bases between them. The length of the CDR3 is 16 residues. Germline loops: CDR1 MNHEY, CDR2 SVGAGI. Here the CDR3 DNA reads TGTGCCAGCAGTTACTCGTTTAACAGGGTGGGGAATGAGCAGTTCTTC. Protein sequence: CASSYSFNRVGNEQFF.

Note on this clonotype: Germline and junction disagree at one end, which may indicate a read error. This chain links TRBV10-3 with TRBJ1-1; 9 bases are shared with TRBD1. The germline CDR1 and CDR2 sequences are ENHRY and SYGVKD. The CDR3 is 14 residues long. The CDR3 DNA reads as TGTGTCATCAGTGAGGGACAGGGGAACACTGAAGCTTTCTTT. Translated, it gives CVISEGQGNTEAFF.

V is TRBV18 and J is TRBJ2-3, with D possibly TRBD2 on 6 matching bases. The germline V gene has CDR1 KGHSH and CDR2 LQKENI. CDR3 length equals 15 residues. Trimming took 4 bases from V and 5 from J, leaving 16 bases between them. CDR3 loop: CASSLGREDGDTQYF. CDR3 sequence (DNA): TGTGCCAGCTCACTGGGCAGGGAGGATGGAGATACGCAGTATTTT. The whole variable domain, remainder taken from reference TRBV18 and TRBJ2-3, is NAGVMQNPRHLVRRRGQEARLRCSPMKGHSHVYWYRQLPEEGLKFMVYLQKENIIDESGMPKERFSAEFPKEGPSILRIQQVVRGDSAAYFCASSLGREDGDTQYFGPGTRLTVL.

This clonotype was counted between two and nine times. The chain links TRBV6-5 to TRBJ2-1; TRBD1 matches at 7 bases. V shed 6 bases, J shed 7 bases, and the junction held 6 bases outside the gene matches. The germline V gene encodes CDR1 MNHEY and CDR2 SVGAGI. This CDR3 contains 13 residues. CDR3 DNA: TGTGCCAGCAGGGCGAGACAGGGAAATGAGCAGTTCTTC. It encodes CASRARQGNEQFF.

The chain has TRBV7-2 and TRBJ1-5; D not resolved. V shed 8 bases and J shed 2 bases, with 10 bases lying between them. The CDR3 runs to 13 residues. CDR1 is SGHTA, CDR2 FQGNSA, per germline. CDR3 amino acids: CASGSSGNQPQHF. CDR3 bases: TGTGCCAGCGGCTCGTCTGGCAATCAGCCCCAGCATTTT.

In DNA, the CDR3 is TGTGCCACCAGTGACCACGGGACAGATTATGGCTACACCTTC. Protein: CATSDHGTDYGYTF. The V call is TRBV24-1, the J call TRBJ1-2; 7 positions match TRBD1. Germline CDR1 is KGHDR and CDR2 is SFDVKD. The ends lost 4 bases at V and 5 bases at J; junction bases unmatched: 6. The CDR3 length is 14 residues.

The chain has TRBV6-1 and TRBJ1-2; D is possibly TRBD1 (6 bases). The CDR3 has 14 amino acids. Germline assignment: CDR1 MNHNS and CDR2 SASEGT. V was shortened by 6 bases and J by 0 bases, with 11 bases between the two germline ends. The CDR3 sequence is CASRDRTANYGYTF. CDR3 nucleotide sequence: TGTGCCAGCAGGGATAGGACAGCTAACTATGGCTACACCTTC.

This clonotype was detected only a few times. This rearrangement joins TRBV7-2 to TRBJ2-1, with TRBD2 as a possible D gene (5 bases). Looked up from germline, CDR1 is SGHTA and CDR2 is FQGNSA. The CDR3 is 15 amino acids. V lost 8 bases, J lost 6 bases, and 20 bases lay in between. The CDR3 region has the DNA TGTGCCAGCCACTGGACGGGGATGGATTCCAATGAGCAGTTCTTC. This codes for CASHWTGMDSNEQFF. Full variable domain (rest looked up from reference TRBV7-2 and TRBJ2-1): GAGVSQSPSNKVTEKGKDVELRCDPISGHTALYWYRQSLGQGLEFLIYFQGNSAPDKSGLPSDRFSAERTGGSVSTLTIQRTQQEDSAVYLCASHWTGMDSNEQFFGPGTRLTVL.

The chain employs TRBV27 and TRBJ2-3, with D maybe TRBD1 (5 bases). The CDR3 sequence is 16 residues long. V was shortened by 7 bases and J by 0 bases, with 17 bases between the two germline ends. Per the germline V gene, CDR1 is MNHEY and CDR2 is SMNVEV (reference sequence). CDR3 DNA: TGTGCCAGCAAGGTAAAGGGGCTAATTAGCACAGATACGCAGTATTTT. This encodes CASKVKGLISTDTQYF.

The chain is built from TRBV4-1 and TRBJ2-7, with D perhaps matching TRBD2 (5 bases). Germline V CDR1 and CDR2: MGHRA, YSYEKL. This CDR3 spans 15 amino acids. Trimming left V 0 bases short and J 4 bases short, with 13 bases between. The CDR3 loop reads CASSQDLGLDYEQYF. The CDR3, as DNA: TGCGCCAGCAGCCAAGATCTAGGACTTGATTACGAGCAGTACTTC.

This clonotype was detected only once. The gene calls are TRBV7-9 and TRBJ2-4; TRBD1 matches 12 bases. In germline, CDR1 is SEHNR, CDR2 FQNEAQ (reference sequence). The CDR3 is made up of 19 amino acids. Germline trimming cut 6 bases from V and 3 bases from J; bases unmatched to any gene: 15. The CDR3 nucleotides are TGTGCCAGCAGTTTGCAGGAACCCGGGACAGGGGGCCGCAAAAACATTCAGTACTTC. This translates into CASSLQEPGTGGRKNIQYF. Full variable domain (rest looked up from reference TRBV7-9 and TRBJ2-4): DTGVSQNPRHKITKRGQNVTFRCDPISEHNRLYWYRQTLGQGPEFLTYFQNEAQLEKSRLLSDRFSAERPKGSFSTLEIQRTEQGDSAMYLCASSLQEPGTGGRKNIQYFGAGTRLSVL.